The clone carrying this TCR beta chain was detected only once. The data were taken from a study of blood T cell repertoires in COVID-19. On the study more broadly: Both acute and convalescent COVID-19 samples were obtained from the United States, Italy and Spain. PBMCs, B-cell-depleted T cells, or T cells provided the cDNA or gDNA that made up the material.

Original handling: The authors estimated nucleated cell counts from reference gene primer amplification. Sequencing used immunoSEQ multiplex PCR; TCRdb keeps in-frame clones, though not all of them. The V and J calls and clone size were taken over from that table, and D and trimming were inferred from the DNA. The sample records under 150,000 clones, about 80% being singletons. Input material: peripheral blood. The sequence came from a woman aged 55-75 years with acute or convalescent COVID-19.

DNA for the CDR3: TGTGCCAGCAGCCCGGGACAGGGGCTAGGTCAGCCCCAGCATTTT. It is translated as CASSPGQGLGQPQHF. V usage is TRBV11-2 and J usage is TRBJ1-5; 10 positions match TRBD1. The CDR3 is 15 residues long. The V and J ends lost 5 bases and 6 bases, in that order; junction bases with no gene match: 7. Per the germline V gene, CDR1 is SGHAT and CDR2 is FQNNGV.